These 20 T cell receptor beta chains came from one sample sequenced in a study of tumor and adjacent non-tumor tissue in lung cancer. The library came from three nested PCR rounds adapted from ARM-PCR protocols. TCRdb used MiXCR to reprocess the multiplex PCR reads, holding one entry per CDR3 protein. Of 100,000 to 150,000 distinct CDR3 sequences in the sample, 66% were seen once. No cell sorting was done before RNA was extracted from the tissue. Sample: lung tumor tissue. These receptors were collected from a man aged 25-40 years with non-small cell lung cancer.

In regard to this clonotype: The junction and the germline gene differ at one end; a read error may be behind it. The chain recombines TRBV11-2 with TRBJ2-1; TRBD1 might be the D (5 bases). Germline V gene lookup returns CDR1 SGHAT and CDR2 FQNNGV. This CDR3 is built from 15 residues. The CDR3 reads CASNYRWTDGNEQLF. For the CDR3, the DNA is TGTGCCAGCAACTACAGGTGGACCGACGGCAATGAGCAACTCTTC.

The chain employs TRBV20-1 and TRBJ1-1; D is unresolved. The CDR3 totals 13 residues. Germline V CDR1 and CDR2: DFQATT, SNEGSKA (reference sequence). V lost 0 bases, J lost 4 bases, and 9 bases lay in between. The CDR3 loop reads CSARERGGTEAFF. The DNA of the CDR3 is TGCAGTGCTAGAGAACGGGGAGGCACTGAAGCTTTCTTT.

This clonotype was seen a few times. CDR3 amino acids: CAWSPRGSGYTGELFF. CDR3 DNA: TGTGCCTGGAGCCCCCGGGGTAGCGGGTACACCGGGGAGCTGTTTTTT. The gene calls are TRBV30 and TRBJ2-2; TRBD2 aligns across 7 bases. The V gene end was trimmed by 3 bases and the J gene end by 3 bases; junction bases not matched to a gene: 10. Germline V gives CDR1 GTSNPN, CDR2 SVGIG (reference sequence). This CDR3 region has 16 residues.

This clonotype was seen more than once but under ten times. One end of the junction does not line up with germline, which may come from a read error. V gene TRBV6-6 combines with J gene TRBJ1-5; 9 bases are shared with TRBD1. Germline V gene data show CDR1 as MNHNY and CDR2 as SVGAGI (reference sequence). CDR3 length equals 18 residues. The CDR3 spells CASSVGTGTYYSNQPQHF. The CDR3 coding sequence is TGTGCCAGCAGCGTCGGGACAGGGACTTATTATAGCAATCAGCCTCAGCATTTT.

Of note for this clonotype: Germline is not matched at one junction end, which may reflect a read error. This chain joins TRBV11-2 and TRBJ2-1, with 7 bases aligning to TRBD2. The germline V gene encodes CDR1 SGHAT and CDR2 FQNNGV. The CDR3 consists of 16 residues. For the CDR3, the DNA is TGTGCCAGTAAACCCTTCGGGGGGAGCTCCTACAATGAGCAGTCCTTC. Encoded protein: CASKPFGGSSYNEQSF.

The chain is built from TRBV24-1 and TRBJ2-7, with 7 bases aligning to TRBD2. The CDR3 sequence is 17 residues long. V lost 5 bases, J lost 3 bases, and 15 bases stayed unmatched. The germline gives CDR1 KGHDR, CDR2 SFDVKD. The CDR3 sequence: CATSVPKRGRADYEQYF. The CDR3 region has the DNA TGTGCCACCAGTGTCCCCAAGCGGGGAAGGGCCGACTACGAGCAGTACTTC.

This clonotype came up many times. CDR3 in DNA: TGTGCCAGCAGTCCCGACAGGCTCGGAAACACCATATATTTT. Its translation: CASSPDRLGNTIYF. The rearrangement joins TRBV6-5 to TRBJ1-3, with D possibly TRBD1 on 6 matching bases. CDR3 length equals 14 residues. Between the trimmed V and J ends, which lost 5 bases and 4 bases, there was a span of 12 bases. Looked up from germline, CDR1 is MNHEY and CDR2 is SVGAGI.

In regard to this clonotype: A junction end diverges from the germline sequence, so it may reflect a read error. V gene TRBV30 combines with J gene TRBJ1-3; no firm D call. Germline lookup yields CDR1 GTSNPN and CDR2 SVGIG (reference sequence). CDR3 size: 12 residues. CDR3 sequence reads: CAWALGGNAIYF. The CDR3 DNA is TGTGCCTGGGCCTTAGGAGGAAACGCCATATATTTT.

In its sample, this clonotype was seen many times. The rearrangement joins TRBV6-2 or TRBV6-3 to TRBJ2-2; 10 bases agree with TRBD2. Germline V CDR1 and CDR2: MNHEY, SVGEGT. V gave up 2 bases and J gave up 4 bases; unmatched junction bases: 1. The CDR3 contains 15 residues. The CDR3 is CASSYSGRATGELFF. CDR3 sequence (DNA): TGTGCCAGCAGTTACAGCGGGAGGGCCACCGGGGAGCTGTTTTTT.

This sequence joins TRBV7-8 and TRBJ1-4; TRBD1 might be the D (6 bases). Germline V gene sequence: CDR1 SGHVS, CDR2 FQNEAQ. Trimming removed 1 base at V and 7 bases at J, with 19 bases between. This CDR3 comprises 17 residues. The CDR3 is CASSLEQGGFQTEKLFF. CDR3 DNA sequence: TGTGCCAGCAGCTTAGAACAGGGAGGCTTTCAAACTGAAAAACTGTTTTTT.

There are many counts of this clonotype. The CDR3: CATTNEPPAAAQFF. CDR3 bases: TGTGCCACCACAAACGAACCTCCAGCGGCCGCTCAGTTCTTC. The V and J genes are TRBV6-2 or TRBV6-3 and TRBJ2-1; weak D call: TRBD2 (5 bases). V lost 10 bases and J 13 bases, leaving 26 bases between the germline ends. CDR1 MNHEY and CDR2 SVGEGT come from the germline V gene. The CDR3 sequence is 14 residues long.

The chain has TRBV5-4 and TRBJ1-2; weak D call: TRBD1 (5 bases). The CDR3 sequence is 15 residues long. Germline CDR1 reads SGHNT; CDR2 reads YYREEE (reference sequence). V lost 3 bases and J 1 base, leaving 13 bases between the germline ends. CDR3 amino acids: CASSSMTASNYGYTF. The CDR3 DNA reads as TGTGCCAGCAGCTCGATGACAGCGAGTAACTATGGCTACACCTTC.

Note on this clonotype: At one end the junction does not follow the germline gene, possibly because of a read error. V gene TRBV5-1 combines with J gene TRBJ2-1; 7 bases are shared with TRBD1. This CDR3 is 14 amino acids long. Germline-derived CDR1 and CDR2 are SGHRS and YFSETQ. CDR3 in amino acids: CANSLGGSYDEQFF. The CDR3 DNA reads TGCGCCAACAGCTTAGGGGGCTCCTACGATGAGCAGTTCTTC. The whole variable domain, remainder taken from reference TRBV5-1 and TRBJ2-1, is KAGVTQTPRYLIKTRGQQVTLSCSPISGHRSVSWYQQTPGQGLQFLFEYFSETQRNKGNFPGRFSGRQFSNSRSEMNVSTLELGDSALYLCANSLGGSYDEQFFGPGTRLTVL.

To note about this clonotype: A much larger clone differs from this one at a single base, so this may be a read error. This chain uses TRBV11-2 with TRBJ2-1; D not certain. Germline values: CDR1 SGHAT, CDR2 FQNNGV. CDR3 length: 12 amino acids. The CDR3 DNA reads TGTGCCAGCAGCGCCCTGGCCGCCGAGCAGGTCTTC. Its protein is CASSALAAEQVF.

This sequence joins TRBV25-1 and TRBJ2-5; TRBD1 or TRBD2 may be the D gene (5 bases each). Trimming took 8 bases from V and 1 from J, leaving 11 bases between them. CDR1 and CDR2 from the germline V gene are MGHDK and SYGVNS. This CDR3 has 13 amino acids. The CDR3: CASQRDGQETQYF. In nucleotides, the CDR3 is TGTGCCAGCCAAAGGGACGGCCAAGAGACCCAGTACTTC.

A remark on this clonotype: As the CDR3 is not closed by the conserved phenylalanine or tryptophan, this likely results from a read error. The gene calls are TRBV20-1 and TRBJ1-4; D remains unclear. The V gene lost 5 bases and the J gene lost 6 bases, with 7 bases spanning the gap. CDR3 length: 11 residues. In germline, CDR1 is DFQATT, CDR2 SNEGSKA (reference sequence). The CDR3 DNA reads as TGCAGTGCTGGCCTTTATGAAAAACTGTTTCTT. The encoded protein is CSAGLYEKLFL.

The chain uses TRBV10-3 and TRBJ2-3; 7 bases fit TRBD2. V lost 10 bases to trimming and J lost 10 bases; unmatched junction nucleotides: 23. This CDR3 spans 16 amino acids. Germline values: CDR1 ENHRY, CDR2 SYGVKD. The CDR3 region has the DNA TGTGCCACCTCTGGACTAGTGGGGTCCCCACAGCAGGCGCAGTATTTT. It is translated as CATSGLVGSPQQAQYF.

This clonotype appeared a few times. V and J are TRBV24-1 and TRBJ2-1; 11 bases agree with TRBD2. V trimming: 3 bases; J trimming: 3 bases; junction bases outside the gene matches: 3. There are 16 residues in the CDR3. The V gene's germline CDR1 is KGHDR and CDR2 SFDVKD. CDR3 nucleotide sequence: TGTGCCACCAGTGATGGACTAGCGGGCAACTACAATGAGCAGTTCTTC. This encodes CATSDGLAGNYNEQFF.

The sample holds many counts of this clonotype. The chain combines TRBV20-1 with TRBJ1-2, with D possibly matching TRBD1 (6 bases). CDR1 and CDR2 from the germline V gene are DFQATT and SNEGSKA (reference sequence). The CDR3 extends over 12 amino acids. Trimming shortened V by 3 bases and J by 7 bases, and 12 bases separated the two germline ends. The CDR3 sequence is CSASTGPVGYTF. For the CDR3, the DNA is TGCAGTGCTAGCACAGGGCCAGTTGGCTACACCTTC.

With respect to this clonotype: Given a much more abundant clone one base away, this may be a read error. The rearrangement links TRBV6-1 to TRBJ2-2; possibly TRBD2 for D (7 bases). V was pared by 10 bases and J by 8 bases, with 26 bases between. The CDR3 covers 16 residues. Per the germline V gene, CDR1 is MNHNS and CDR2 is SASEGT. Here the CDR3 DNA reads TGTGCCACCCTAAAGCGGGACATCGGAACATGGGGGGAGCTGTTTTTT. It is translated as CATLKRDIGTWGELFF.